This T cell receptor beta chain was recovered during a study of STAT5B mutations in CD4+ large granular lymphocyte leukemia. Study conclusions and caveats: Top patient clones used TRBV06 genes more often: 8/27 versus 2/35 in controls.

The CDR3 sequence is 16 residues long. The germline gives CDR1 SGDLS, CDR2 YYNGEE. V was pared by 0 bases and J by 0 bases, with 9 bases between. Control samples were healthy donors' buffy coats. This clone has a handful of counts. Its target is not known. The assay was run at survey level. Here immunoSEQ multiplex PCR was the method, and the copy in TCRdb shows in-frame clones only, minus some. Of about 33,000 clones listed, roughly 79% are singletons. Sequencing was performed on CD4+ T cells from blood buffy coats. This TCR was sampled from a human donor in good health. The chain couples TRBV9 to TRBJ1-4; D is ambiguous. In DNA form, the CDR3 reads TGTGCCAGCAGCGTAGAGGCGGCTGCAACTAATGAAAAACTGTTTTTT. It codes for CASSVEAAATNEKLFF.